Detailed here is one T cell receptor beta chain. Trimming removed 1 base from V and 2 bases from J; junction bases left unmatched: 7. The CDR3 runs to 16 residues. Germline V CDR1 and CDR2: SEHNR, FQNEAQ (reference sequence). As handled by the study authors: Amplification of reference gene primers provided the estimated nucleated cell counts. Assay used: immunoSEQ multiplex PCR; TCRdb lists only in-frame clones, some missing. Clone size and the V and J calls come from that table; the DNA yielded D and trimming. The sample includes 250,000 to 350,000 clones, around 85% seen only once; the top ten take more than 3.5%. This sample was taken from a study of blood T cell repertoires in COVID-19. Study as a whole: Sites across the United States, Italy and Spain contributed samples from acute and convalescent COVID-19. PBMCs, B-cell-depleted T cells, or T cells provided the cDNA or gDNA that made up the material.

The TCR was taken from a woman aged 25 to 45 who had recovered from COVID-19. This chain uses TRBV7-9 with TRBJ2-5; 7 nucleotides agree with TRBD2. What was sequenced was PBMCs or T cells enriched from blood (not recorded which). CDR3 in DNA: TGTGCCAGCAGCTTAGGAGGGAGGGCCCTTCAAGAGACCCAGTACTTC. Encoded protein: CASSLGGRALQETQYF.